The 14 T cell receptor beta chains given below trace back to one sample, sequenced in a study of T-cell reconstitution after alpha-beta-depleted transplantation in children. It was with unique molecular identifiers that the TCRbeta library was prepared. Each CDR3 protein gets one entry after TCRdb re-called the PCR reads with MiXCR. Of hundreds of thousands of distinct CDR3 sequences detected, 13% appear once; the ten largest clones hold around 4.1%. The specimen comprised PBMCs, sampled from the stem cell graft. The source is a human donor who donated a stem cell graft to a child with Fanconi anemia.

This clonotype showed up just a few times. This rearrangement joins TRBV5-1 to TRBJ2-1, with D possibly TRBD1 on 5 matching bases. This CDR3 is built from 16 residues. CDR1 and CDR2 from the germline V gene are SGHRS and YFSETQ. The V end was cut by 0 bases, the J end by 3 bases, with 13 bases between. CDR3 residues: CASSLEETVDYNEQFF. In DNA, the CDR3 is TGCGCCAGCAGCTTGGAGGAGACAGTCGACTACAATGAGCAGTTCTTC. Combining the CDR3 with reference TRBV5-1 and TRBJ2-1 gives the whole variable domain KAGVTQTPRYLIKTRGQQVTLSCSPISGHRSVSWYQQTPGQGLQFLFEYFSETQRNKGNFPGRFSGRQFSNSRSEMNVSTLELGDSALYLCASSLEETVDYNEQFFGPGTRLTVL.

The J gene is TRBJ1-6, the V gene TRBV12-3 or TRBV12-4; 9 bases are shared with TRBD1. This CDR3 spans 14 amino acids. V shed 5 bases, J shed 7 bases, and the junction held 3 bases outside the gene matches. The CDR3 DNA sequence: TGTGCCAGCAGTGCTGGGACAGGGAATTCACCCCTCCACTTT. Translated, it gives CASSAGTGNSPLHF.

For this clonotype: The junction differs from germline at one of its ends, possibly a read error. The chain links TRBV7-6 to TRBJ2-7; tentatively, D is TRBD1 (5 bases). CDR1 SGHVS and CDR2 FNYEAQ come from the germline V gene. The CDR3 contains 15 residues. This CDR3 reads CASSYDSLESFEQYF. CDR3 bases: TGTGCCAGCAGCTACGACAGCCTGGAGTCCTTCGAGCAGTACTTC.

V usage is TRBV4-3 and J usage is TRBJ1-2, with D possibly TRBD1 on 6 matching bases. V lost 0 bases to trimming and J lost 4 bases, with 15 bases between them. This CDR3 has 16 residues. CDR1 is LGHNA, CDR2 YSLEER, per germline. CDR3 region: CASSQDGGGTPYGYTF. Written as DNA, the CDR3 is TGCGCCAGCAGCCAAGATGGAGGAGGGACACCCTATGGCTACACCTTC.

This clonotype was detected many times. The J gene is TRBJ2-1, the V gene TRBV12-3 or TRBV12-4, with 7 bases identical to TRBD1. This CDR3 comprises 15 residues. Trimming at V came to 1 base and at J to 8 bases, leaving 8 bases not matched to a gene. The CDR3 bases are TGTGCCAGCAGTTTAGTGAGTGACAGGGTCGATGAGCAGTTCTTC. This gives the protein CASSLVSDRVDEQFF.

This clonotype was recorded at least ten times. The CDR3, as DNA: TGTGCCAGCAGCTTAGGCGGATATCTGAACTATGGCTACACCTTC. This translates into CASSLGGYLNYGYTF. The chain recombines TRBV5-4 with TRBJ1-2, with no clear D. Trimming took 2 bases from V and 2 from J, leaving 13 bases between them. This CDR3 spans 15 amino acids. The germline CDR1 and CDR2 sequences are SGHNT and YYREEE (reference sequence). The full variable domain, completed using reference TRBV5-4 and TRBJ1-2, is ETGVTQSPTHLIKTRGQQVTLRCSSQSGHNTVSWYQQALGQGPQFIFQYYREEENGRGNFPPRFSGLQFPNYSSELNVNALELDDSALYLCASSLGGYLNYGYTFGSGTRLTVV.

The rearrangement joins TRBV13 to TRBJ1-3, with 7 positions matching TRBD1. V dropped 5 bases and J dropped 1; count of bases not matched to a gene: 11. The CDR3 contains 17 residues. Per the germline V gene, CDR1 is PRHDT and CDR2 is FYEKMQ (reference sequence). The CDR3 DNA is TGTGCCAGCAGCGCCTCCGACAGGGTAGGATCTGGAAACACCATATATTTT. Translated, it gives CASSASDRVGSGNTIYF.

This clonotype was observed a handful of times. The chain recombines TRBV2 with TRBJ2-7; D gene unclear. The CDR3 is 11 residues long. Trimming cost V 6 bases and J 3 bases, with 6 bases left between them. Germline CDR1 and CDR2: SNHLY and FYNNEI. CDR3 bases: TGTGCCAGCAGGGTCAGCTACGAGCAGTACTTC. It specifies CASRVSYEQYF.

This clonotype was counted ten times or more. The gene calls are TRBV5-1 and TRBJ1-5, with D perhaps TRBD1 (5 bases). The V end was cut by 3 bases, the J end by 4 bases, with 11 bases between. This CDR3 is 14 amino acids long. Germline assignment: CDR1 SGHRS and CDR2 YFSETQ. The CDR3 protein is CASSSGPGNQPQHF. The CDR3 bases are TGCGCCAGCAGCTCGGGACCGGGTAATCAGCCCCAGCATTTT.

The chain recombines TRBV6-5 with TRBJ2-3; tentatively, D is TRBD1 (5 bases). Deletions cut 2 bases from V and 0 bases from J, with 12 bases between. The germline V gene has CDR1 MNHEY and CDR2 SVGAGI. CDR3 length: 16 residues. The CDR3 nucleotides read TGTGCCAGCAGTTACCCCAGGGAAGACAGCACAGATACGCAGTATTTT. Translating gives CASSYPREDSTDTQYF.

This clonotype came up many times. The chain joins TRBV5-5 to TRBJ2-1; possibly TRBD2 for D (5 bases). The CDR3 runs 14 residues. Trimming pared 1 base from V and 3 bases from J, leaving 8 bases between. CDR1 and CDR2 (germline): SGHKS, YYEKEE (reference sequence). CDR3 sequence (DNA): TGTGCCAGCAGCTTGATACTAGGCTACAATGAGCAGTTCTTC. Protein product: CASSLILGYNEQFF.

This clonotype was recorded a few times. J is TRBJ2-7 and V is TRBV7-9, with D possibly TRBD2 on 5 matching bases. CDR1 SEHNR and CDR2 FQNEAQ come from the germline V gene (reference sequence). CDR3 length equals 12 residues. The V gene lost 3 bases and the J gene lost 4 bases, with 7 bases spanning the gap. The CDR3 nucleotides read TGTGCCAGCAGCTTTGGGGAGTACGAGCAGTACGTC. It encodes CASSFGEYEQYV.

This clonotype appeared a few times. A much larger clone lies one base from this, so it may be a read error. V is TRBV15 and J is TRBJ2-1, with D possibly being TRBD1 or TRBD2 (5 bases each). The CDR3 covers 15 residues. From germline, CDR1 is LNHNV and CDR2 YYDKDF (reference sequence). The CDR3 DNA sequence: TGTGCCACCAGCAGAGATCCGGGGCTGTCAAATGAGCGGTTCTTC. It specifies CATSRDPGLSNERFF.

This clonotype was seen repeatedly, ten times or more. The chain joins TRBV14 to TRBJ2-3, with 9 bases lining up with TRBD1. In germline, CDR1 is SGHDN, CDR2 FVKESK. CDR3 length: 15 amino acids. V gave up 5 bases and J gave up 5 bases; unmatched junction bases: 8. CDR3 region: CASSAQGALGDTQYF. In DNA, the CDR3 is TGTGCCAGCAGCGCACAGGGGGCGCTGGGAGATACGCAGTATTTT.